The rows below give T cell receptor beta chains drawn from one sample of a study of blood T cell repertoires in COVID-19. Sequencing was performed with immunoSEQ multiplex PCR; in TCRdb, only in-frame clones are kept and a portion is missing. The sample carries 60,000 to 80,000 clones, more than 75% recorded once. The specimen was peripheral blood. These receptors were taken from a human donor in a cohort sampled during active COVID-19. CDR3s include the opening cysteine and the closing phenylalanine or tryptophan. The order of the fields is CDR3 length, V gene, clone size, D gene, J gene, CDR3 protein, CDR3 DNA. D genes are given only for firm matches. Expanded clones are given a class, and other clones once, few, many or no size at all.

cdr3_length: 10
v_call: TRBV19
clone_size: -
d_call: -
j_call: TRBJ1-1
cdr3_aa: CASSEDLTFF
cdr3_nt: TGTGCCAGTAGTGAGGATTTGACTTTCTTT

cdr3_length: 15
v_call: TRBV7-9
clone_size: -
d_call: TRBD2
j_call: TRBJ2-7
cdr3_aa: CASSASRGAGDEQYF
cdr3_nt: TGTGCCAGCAGCGCGTCGCGGGGGGCGGGGGACGAGCAGTACTTC

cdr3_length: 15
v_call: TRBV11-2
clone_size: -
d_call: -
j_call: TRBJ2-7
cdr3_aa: CASSLERVGSNEQYF
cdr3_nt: TGTGCCAGCAGCTTAGAAAGGGTAGGGAGTAACGAGCAGTACTTC

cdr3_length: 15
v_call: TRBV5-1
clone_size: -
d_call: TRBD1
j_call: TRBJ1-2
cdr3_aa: CASSLWTGVSEGYTF
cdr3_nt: TGCGCCAGCAGCTTGTGGACAGGGGTATCGGAGGGCTACACCTTC

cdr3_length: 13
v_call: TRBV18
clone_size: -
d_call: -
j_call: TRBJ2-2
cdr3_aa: CASSPTGTGELFF
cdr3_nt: TGTGCCAGCTCACCGACAGGCACCGGGGAGCTGTTTTTT

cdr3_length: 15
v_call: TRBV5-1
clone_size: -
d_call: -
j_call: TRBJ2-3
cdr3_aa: CASSLVGTAADTQYF
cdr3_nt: TGCGCCAGCAGCTTGGTCGGCACGGCGGCGGATACGCAGTATTTT

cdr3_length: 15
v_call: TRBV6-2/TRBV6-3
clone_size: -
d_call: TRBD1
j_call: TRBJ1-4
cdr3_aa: CASSYQGASREKLFF
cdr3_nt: TGTGCCAGCAGTTACCAGGGGGCATCACGTGAAAAACTGTTTTTT

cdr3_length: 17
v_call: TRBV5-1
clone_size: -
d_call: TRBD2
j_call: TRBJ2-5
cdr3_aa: CASGGLAGGRWQETQYF
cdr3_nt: TGCGCCAGCGGAGGACTAGCGGGGGGGCGATGGCAAGAGACCCAGTACTTC

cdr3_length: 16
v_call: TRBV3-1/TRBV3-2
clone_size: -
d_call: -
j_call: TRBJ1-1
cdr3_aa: CASSQGVLGGLTEAFF
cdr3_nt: TGTGCCAGCAGCCAAGGAGTTCTCGGCGGTCTGACTGAAGCTTTCTTT

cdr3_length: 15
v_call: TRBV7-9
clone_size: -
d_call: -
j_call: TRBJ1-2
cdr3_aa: CASSPKRQGHYGYTF
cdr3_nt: TGTGCCAGCAGCCCCAAGAGGCAGGGGCACTATGGCTACACCTTC

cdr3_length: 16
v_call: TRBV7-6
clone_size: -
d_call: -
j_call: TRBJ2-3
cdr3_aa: CASSFNLGTRTDTQYF
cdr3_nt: TGTGCCAGCAGCTTTAATTTAGGGACTCGCACAGATACGCAGTATTTT

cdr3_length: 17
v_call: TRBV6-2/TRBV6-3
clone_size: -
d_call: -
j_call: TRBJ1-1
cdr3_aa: CASSYDIGRGAHTEAFF
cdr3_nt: TGTGCCAGCAGTTACGATATTGGCCGGGGAGCCCACACTGAAGCTTTCTTT

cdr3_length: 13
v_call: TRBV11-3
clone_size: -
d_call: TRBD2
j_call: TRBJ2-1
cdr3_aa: CASSQRGYNEQFF
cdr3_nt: TGTGCCAGCAGCCAGCGGGGGTACAATGAGCAGTTCTTC

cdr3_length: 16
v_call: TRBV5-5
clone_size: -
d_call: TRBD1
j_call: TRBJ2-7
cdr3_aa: CASSPAGQARSYEQYF
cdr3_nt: TGTGCCAGCAGCCCAGCTGGACAGGCGCGATCCTACGAGCAGTACTTC

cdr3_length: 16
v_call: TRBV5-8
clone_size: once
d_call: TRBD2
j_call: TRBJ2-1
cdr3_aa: CASSLGKGLAVNEQFF
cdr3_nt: TGTGCCAGCAGCTTGGGGAAGGGACTAGCGGTAAATGAGCAGTTCTTC

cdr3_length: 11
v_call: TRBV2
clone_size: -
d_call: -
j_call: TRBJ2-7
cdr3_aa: CASRAISEQYF
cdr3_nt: TGTGCCAGCAGGGCCATTTCAGAGCAGTACTTC

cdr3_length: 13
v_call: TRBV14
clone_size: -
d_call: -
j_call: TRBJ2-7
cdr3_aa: CASSPRASYEQYF
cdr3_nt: TGTGCCAGCAGCCCCCGAGCGTCCTACGAGCAGTACTTC

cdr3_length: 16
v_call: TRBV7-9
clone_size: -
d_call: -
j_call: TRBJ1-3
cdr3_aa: CASRHGGTNSGNTIYF
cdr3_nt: TGTGCCAGCAGACATGGCGGGACCAACTCTGGAAACACCATATATTTT

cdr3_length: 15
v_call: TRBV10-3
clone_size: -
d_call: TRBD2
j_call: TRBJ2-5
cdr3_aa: CAISGTSGGEETQYF
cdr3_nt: TGTGCCATCAGCGGTACTAGCGGAGGGGAAGAGACCCAGTACTTC

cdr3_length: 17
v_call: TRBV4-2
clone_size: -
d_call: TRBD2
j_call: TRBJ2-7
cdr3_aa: CASSQEVGSAGDYGQYF
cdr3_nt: TGTGCCAGCAGCCAAGAGGTTGGCTCGGCGGGGGATTACGGGCAGTACTTC

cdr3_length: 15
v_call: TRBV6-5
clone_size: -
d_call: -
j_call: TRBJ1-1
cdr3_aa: CASSSRAGVNTEAFF
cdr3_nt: TGTGCCAGCAGTTCGCGAGCAGGGGTGAACACTGAAGCTTTCTTT

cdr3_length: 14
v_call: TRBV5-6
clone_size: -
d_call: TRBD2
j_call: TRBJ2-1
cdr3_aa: CASSSGGSYNEQFF
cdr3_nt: TGTGCCAGCAGCTCGGGGGGTTCCTACAATGAGCAGTTCTTC

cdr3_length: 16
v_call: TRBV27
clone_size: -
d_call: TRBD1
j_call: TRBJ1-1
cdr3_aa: CASSLHSTGKGTEAFF
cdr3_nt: TGTGCCAGCAGTTTACATTCGACAGGGAAAGGGACTGAAGCTTTCTTT

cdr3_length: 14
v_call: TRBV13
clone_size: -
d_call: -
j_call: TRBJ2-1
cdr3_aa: CASSSQTGYNEQFF
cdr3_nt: TGTGCCAGCAGCTCCCAGACAGGATACAATGAGCAGTTCTTC

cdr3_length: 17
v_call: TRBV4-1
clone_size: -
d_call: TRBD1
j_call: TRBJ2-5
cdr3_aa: CASSQDLRTGLVETQYF
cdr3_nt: TGCGCCAGCAGCCAAGATCTGCGGACAGGGCTGGTAGAGACCCAGTACTTC

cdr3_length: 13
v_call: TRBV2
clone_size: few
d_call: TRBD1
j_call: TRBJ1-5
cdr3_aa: CASHQGAWQPQHF
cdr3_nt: TGTGCCAGCCACCAGGGGGCCTGGCAGCCCCAGCATTTT

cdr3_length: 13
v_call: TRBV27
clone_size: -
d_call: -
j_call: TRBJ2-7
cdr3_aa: CASSWGSFYEQYF
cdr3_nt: TGTGCCAGCAGTTGGGGCTCCTTCTACGAGCAGTACTTC

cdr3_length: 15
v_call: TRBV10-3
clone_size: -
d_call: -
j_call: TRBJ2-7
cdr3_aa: CAISESVAHLYEQYF
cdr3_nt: TGTGCCATCAGTGAGTCTGTAGCGCACCTCTACGAGCAGTACTTC

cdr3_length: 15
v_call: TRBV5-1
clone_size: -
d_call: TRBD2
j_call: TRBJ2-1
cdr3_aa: CASSLTSEKYNEQFF
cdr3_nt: TGCGCCAGCAGCTTGACTAGCGAGAAGTACAATGAGCAGTTCTTC

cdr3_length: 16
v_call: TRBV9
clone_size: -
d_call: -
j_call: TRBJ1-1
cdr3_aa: CASSPDSTLPNTEAFF
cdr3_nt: TGTGCCAGCAGCCCAGACAGTACTTTACCGAACACTGAAGCTTTCTTT

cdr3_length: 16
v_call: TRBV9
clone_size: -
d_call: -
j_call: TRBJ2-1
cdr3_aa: CASSARSLSSYNEQFF
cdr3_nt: TGTGCCAGCAGCGCCCGATCTCTTAGCTCCTACAATGAGCAGTTCTTC

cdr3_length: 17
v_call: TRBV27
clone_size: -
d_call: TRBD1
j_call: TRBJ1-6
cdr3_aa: CASSLFRTGLVSSPLHF
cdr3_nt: TGTGCCAGCAGTTTATTCCGGACAGGACTTGTCAGTTCACCCCTCCACTTT

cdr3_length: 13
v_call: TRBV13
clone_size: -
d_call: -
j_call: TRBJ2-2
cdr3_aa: CASSWEGAGELFF
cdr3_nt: TGTGCCAGCAGCTGGGAGGGGGCCGGGGAGCTGTTTTTT

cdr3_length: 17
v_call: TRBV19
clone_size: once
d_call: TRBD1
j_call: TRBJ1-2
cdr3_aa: CASSTRRDRGNGYGYTF
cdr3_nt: TGTGCCAGTAGTACACGCCGGGACAGGGGAAACGGCTATGGCTACACCTTC

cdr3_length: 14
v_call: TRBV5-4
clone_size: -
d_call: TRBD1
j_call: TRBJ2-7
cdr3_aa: CASSSGAGGYEQYF
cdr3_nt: TGTGCCAGCAGCTCTGGGGCAGGGGGCTACGAGCAGTACTTC

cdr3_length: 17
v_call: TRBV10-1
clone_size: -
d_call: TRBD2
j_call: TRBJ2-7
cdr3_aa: CASSDLAGGPLSYEQYF
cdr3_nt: TGCGCCAGCAGTGATCTAGCGGGGGGTCCTCTCTCCTACGAGCAGTACTTC

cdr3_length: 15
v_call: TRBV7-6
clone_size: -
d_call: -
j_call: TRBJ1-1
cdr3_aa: CASSLGVGGRGLAFF
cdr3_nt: TGTGCCAGCAGCTTAGGAGTCGGAGGTCGGGGGTTAGCTTTCTTT

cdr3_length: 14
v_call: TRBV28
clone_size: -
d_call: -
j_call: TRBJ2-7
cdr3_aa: CASSTRTHPNEQYF
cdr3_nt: TGTGCCAGCAGTACCCGGACACATCCTAACGAGCAGTACTTC

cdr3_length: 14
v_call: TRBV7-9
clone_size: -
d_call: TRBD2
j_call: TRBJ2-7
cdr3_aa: CASSLGGTTHEQYF
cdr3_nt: TGTGCCAGCAGCTTGGGGGGGACCACCCACGAGCAGTACTTC

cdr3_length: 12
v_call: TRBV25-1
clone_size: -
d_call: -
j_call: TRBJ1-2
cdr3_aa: CASSPSGEGYTF
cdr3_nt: TGTGCCAGCAGCCCCTCAGGGGAGGGCTACACCTTC

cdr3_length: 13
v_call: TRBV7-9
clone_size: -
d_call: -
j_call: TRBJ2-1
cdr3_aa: CASSQVSYNEQFF
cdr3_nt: TGTGCCAGCAGCCAGGTCTCCTACAATGAGCAGTTCTTC